Each of the 24 T cell receptor beta chains below was sequenced from the same sample in a study of T cells after yellow fever vaccination. TCRdb reprocessed the 5' RACE reads with MiXCR, giving one entry per CDR3 protein. The sample yields approximately 260,000 distinct CDR3 sequences, about 5.2% seen once. The sequenced sample was CD4+ T cells sorted from PBMCs, obtained on the day of the yellow fever booster vaccination. Receptors originate from a man between 18 and 29 years old who received the YFV17D yellow fever vaccine.

The chain is built from TRBV4-2 and TRBJ2-2; D call uncertain. V was clipped by 5 bases and J by 6 bases, with 4 bases between them. This CDR3 is 11 amino acids long. Germline CDR1 is LGHNA and CDR2 is YNFKEQ. CDR3 coding DNA: TGTGCCAGCAGCGGCGCCGGGGAGCTGTTTTTT. Encoded protein: CASSGAGELFF.

This clonotype was counted a few times. The V and J genes are TRBV18 and TRBJ1-1; 9 nucleotides agree with TRBD1. The trim removed 10 bases at V and 2 bases at J, leaving 8 bases unmatched. The CDR3 totals 14 residues. Germline-derived CDR1 and CDR2 are KGHSH and LQKENI. CDR3 nucleotide sequence: TGTGCCACAGGGATAACAGGGGGCAACACTGAAGCTTTCTTT. Encoded protein: CATGITGGNTEAFF.

This clonotype was observed a few times. The chain combines TRBV5-4 with TRBJ2-3; TRBD2 matches 8 bases. Germline V gene sequence: CDR1 SGHNT, CDR2 YYREEE (reference sequence). CDR3 size: 16 residues. Trimming took 2 bases from V and 0 from J; bases not matched to a gene: 5. The CDR3 DNA reads TGTGCCAGCAGCTTTGGCGGGGGGTTTAGCACAGATACGCAGTATTTT. Translation: CASSFGGGFSTDTQYF.

This clonotype was counted a few times. The V gene is TRBV6-1, the J gene TRBJ1-3; D is ambiguous. The CDR3 has 12 residues. Germline lookup yields CDR1 MNHNS and CDR2 SASEGT. V lost 8 bases to trimming and J lost 3 bases, with 8 bases between them. The CDR3 spells CASRADGNTIYF. The CDR3 nucleotides read TGTGCCAGCCGCGCGGATGGAAACACCATATATTTT.

A few counts support this clonotype. V is TRBV6-2 or TRBV6-3 and J is TRBJ2-1, with 8 bases matching TRBD1. The germline V gene encodes CDR1 MNHEY and CDR2 SVGEGT. CDR3 size: 19 residues. Unmatched junction bases numbered 18, after V lost 4 bases and J lost 4 bases. CDR3 loop: CASSLFPGRTGMRYNEQFF. The DNA of the CDR3 is TGTGCCAGCAGTTTGTTCCCCGGCCGGACAGGGATGAGATACAATGAGCAGTTCTTC.

The table lists this clonotype with a few counts. The V gene is TRBV18, the J gene TRBJ1-5; possibly TRBD1 for D (6 bases). The CDR3 spans 14 residues. Germline lookup yields CDR1 KGHSH and CDR2 LQKENI. The V and J ends lost 2 bases and 6 bases respectively, with 11 bases between them. CDR3: CASSPLEGGQPQHF. The CDR3 nucleotides read TGTGCCAGCTCACCATTAGAGGGGGGTCAGCCCCAGCATTTT.

This clonotype showed up just a few times. The V gene is TRBV29-1, the J gene TRBJ1-2; D gene ambiguous. The germline V gene has CDR1 SQVTM and CDR2 ANQGSEA. The CDR3 runs 13 residues. V was pared by 6 bases and J by 0 bases, with 11 bases between. The CDR3 DNA follows: TGCAGCGTCCGACGCCTAGCTAACTATGGCTACACCTTC. Amino acid sequence: CSVRRLANYGYTF.

This clonotype appeared many times. CDR3 sequence: CASSRAGGTWDEQYF. In nucleotides, the CDR3 is TGTGCCAGCAGCCGGGCCGGGGGAACGTGGGACGAGCAGTACTTC. V gene TRBV7-3 combines with J gene TRBJ2-7, with D maybe TRBD2 (6 bases). V dropped 5 bases and J dropped 5 bases, with 19 bases sitting between them. The CDR3 length is 15 residues. Germline assignment: CDR1 SGHTA and CDR2 FQGTGA. Together with reference TRBV7-3 and TRBJ2-7, the CDR3 gives the full variable domain: GAGVSQTPSNKVTEKGKYVELRCDPISGHTALYWYRQSLGQGPEFLIYFQGTGAADDSGLPNDRFFAVRPEGSVSTLKIQRTERGDSAVYLCASSRAGGTWDEQYFGPGTRLTVT.

This clonotype showed up just a few times. This chain uses TRBV2 with TRBJ2-1; either TRBD1 or TRBD2 may supply D (5 bases each). CDR1 and CDR2 from the germline V gene are SNHLY and FYNNEI. The CDR3 contains 13 residues. Trimming removed 8 bases from V and 1 base from J, with 9 bases in between. The CDR3 loop is CASGTGSYNEQFF. As DNA, the CDR3 is TGTGCCAGCGGGACCGGGTCCTACAATGAGCAGTTCTTC.

This clonotype has just a few counts. The rearrangement uses TRBV12-3 or TRBV12-4 and TRBJ1-2; possible D gene TRBD1, 5 bases. This CDR3 is 12 amino acids long. V dropped 7 bases and J dropped 8 bases, with 14 bases sitting between them. CDR3 loop: CASNVGAGGYTF. The CDR3 DNA sequence: TGTGCCAGCAATGTCGGGGCAGGCGGCTACACCTTC.

Here the CDR3 DNA reads TGCAGTGCTAGCTTACAATCCTACAATGAGCAGTTCTTC. Its translation: CSASLQSYNEQFF. The chain has TRBV20-1 and TRBJ2-1, with no clear D. This CDR3 comprises 13 residues. V lost 3 bases to trimming and J lost 1 base, with 7 bases between them. Germline CDR1 DFQATT, CDR2 SNEGSKA (reference sequence).

This clonotype was seen ten or more times. The chain couples TRBV4-3 to TRBJ2-1; either TRBD1 or TRBD2 may fit D (6 bases each). CDR3 length: 15 amino acids. The V end lost 2 bases, the J end lost 6 bases, and 14 bases lay between the germline ends. Germline V gene data show CDR1 as LGHNA and CDR2 as YSLEER. CDR3 protein: CASSQLRGAANEQFF. CDR3 coding DNA: TGCGCCAGCAGCCAACTTAGGGGGGCGGCCAATGAGCAGTTCTTC.

This clonotype was recorded a few times. The V and J genes are TRBV2 and TRBJ2-3; D is ambiguous. Between the trimmed V and J ends, which lost 2 bases and 0 bases, there was a span of 12 bases. The germline V gene encodes CDR1 SNHLY and CDR2 FYNNEI. The CDR3 loop spans 16 amino acids. The CDR3 sequence: CASSEISLSSTDTQYF. The CDR3 DNA follows: TGTGCCAGCAGTGAAATCTCACTATCTAGCACAGATACGCAGTATTTT. The variable domain in full, completed from reference TRBV2 and TRBJ2-3, reads EPEVTQTPSHQVTQMGQEVILRCVPISNHLYFYWYRQILGQKVEFLVSFYNNEISEKSEIFDDQFSVERPDGSNFTLKIRSTKLEDSAMYFCASSEISLSSTDTQYFGPGTRLTVL.

The rearrangement joins TRBV7-2 to TRBJ1-3; tentatively, D is TRBD1 (6 bases). Per the germline V gene, CDR1 is SGHTA and CDR2 is FQGNSA. The CDR3 is made up of 15 amino acids. V was pared by 2 bases and J by 11 bases, with 19 bases between. The CDR3 spells CASSLSWGASFAIYF. Here the CDR3 DNA reads TGTGCCAGCAGCTTATCATGGGGGGCGAGTTTTGCCATATATTTT. The entire variable domain, with the rest obtained from reference TRBV7-2 and TRBJ1-3, is as follows: GAGVSQSPSNKVTEKGKDVELRCDPISGHTALYWYRQSLGQGLEFLIYFQGNSAPDKSGLPSDRFSAERTGGSVSTLTIQRTQQEDSAVYLCASSLSWGASFAIYFGEGSWLTVV.

The gene calls are TRBV4-3 and TRBJ2-1, with 12 bases identical to TRBD1. Germline CDR1 reads LGHNA; CDR2 reads YSLEER. The CDR3 covers 16 residues. V gave up 2 bases and J gave up 4 bases; unmatched junction bases: 3. As DNA, the CDR3 is TGCGCCAGCAGCCAATTGGGACAGGGGGCGTACAATGAGCAGTTCTTC. It specifies CASSQLGQGAYNEQFF.

This clonotype appeared a few times. V and J are TRBV7-8 and TRBJ2-1; D not resolved. V dropped 6 bases and J dropped 9 bases, with 18 bases sitting between them. There are 14 residues in the CDR3. Germline CDR1 SGHVS, CDR2 FQNEAQ. CDR3 nucleotides: TGTGCCAGCAGTCCGAGAGTAGATGGCCTTGAGCAGTTCTTC. It encodes CASSPRVDGLEQFF.

In its sample, this clonotype was seen a few times. J is TRBJ2-3 and V is TRBV20-1; D unresolved. Trimming removed 5 bases from V and 6 bases from J, with 9 bases in between. The germline gives CDR1 DFQATT, CDR2 SNEGSKA (reference sequence). This CDR3 is built from 11 residues. CDR3 protein: CSALLADTQYF. Written as DNA, the CDR3 is TGCAGTGCTCTTCTTGCGGATACGCAGTATTTT.

There are a few counts of this clonotype. V gene TRBV7-9 combines with J gene TRBJ2-2; 14 nucleotides match TRBD2. The length of the CDR3 is 23 residues. J lost 0 bases, V lost 0 bases, and 15 bases had no gene match. Germline V lookup: CDR1 SEHNR, CDR2 FQNEAQ (reference sequence). CDR3: CASSLARRGLAGDSTSNTGELFF. The CDR3 DNA is TGTGCCAGCAGCTTAGCTCGGCGGGGACTAGCGGGGGATTCAACATCGAACACCGGGGAGCTGTTTTTT.

This clonotype has only a few counts. The chain uses TRBV20-1 and TRBJ2-5; the D is unclear. Germline CDR1 is DFQATT and CDR2 is SNEGSKA (reference sequence). The CDR3 loop spans 15 amino acids. Trimming stripped 0 bases from V and 1 base from J, with 12 bases between. The CDR3 bases are TGCAGTGCTAGAGATCCCAAGGGCGGCCAAGAGACCCAGTACTTC. This gives the protein CSARDPKGGQETQYF.

The chain combines TRBV6-5 with TRBJ2-1, with 7 bases aligning to TRBD1. This CDR3 comprises 16 residues. With V trimmed by 6 bases and J by 0 bases, 8 bases remained unmatched. The germline CDR1 and CDR2 sequences are MNHEY and SVGAGI. The CDR3 here is CASRREGGSSYNEQFF. CDR3 sequence (DNA): TGTGCCAGCAGACGCGAAGGGGGCAGCTCCTACAATGAGCAGTTCTTC.

This chain uses TRBV12-3 or TRBV12-4 with TRBJ2-7, with 9 nucleotides matching TRBD2. The CDR3 extends over 16 amino acids. The V and J ends lost 5 bases and 0 bases, in that order; junction bases with no gene match: 8. CDR3 loop: CASSLRGAGGSYEQYF. CDR3 DNA sequence: TGTGCCAGCAGTCTCCGGGGAGCGGGGGGCTCCTACGAGCAGTACTTC.

This clonotype occurred a few times. The rearrangement links TRBV7-2 to TRBJ2-5; TRBD2 matches at 7 bases. This CDR3 contains 12 residues. V dropped 9 bases and J dropped 5; count of bases not matched to a gene: 6. Germline CDR1 SGHTA, CDR2 FQGNSA. The DNA of the CDR3 is TGTGCCAGAGCCTGGGGGGGGGAGACCCAGTACTTC. This sequence encodes CARAWGGETQYF.

This chain connects TRBV15 to TRBJ2-2, with no clear D. CDR1 and CDR2 (germline): LNHNV, YYDKDF (reference sequence). V was cut by 4 bases and J by 4 bases, with 7 bases left in between. This CDR3 spans 13 amino acids. The CDR3 nucleotides are TGTGCCACCAGCACTCAATTCACCGGGGAGCTGTTTTTT. Protein sequence: CATSTQFTGELFF.

The rearrangement uses TRBV7-9 and TRBJ1-4; 7 nucleotides agree with TRBD1. Germline CDR1 and CDR2: SEHNR and FQNEAQ (reference sequence). V was clipped by 2 bases and J by 8 bases; unmatched bases: 8. This CDR3 contains 15 residues. CDR3 DNA sequence: TGTGCCAGCAGCTTAAGGACAGGAGGAGAAGAAAAACTGTTTTTT. Amino acid sequence: CASSLRTGGEEKLFF.